The rows below give T cell receptor beta chains drawn from one sample of a study of blood T cell repertoires in COVID-19. Sequenced by immunoSEQ multiplex PCR; TCRdb stores in-frame clones only, minus some. The sample lists fewer than 250,000 clones, 65% to 90% occurring once. The specimen was PBMCs or T cells enriched from blood (not recorded which). The receptors derive from a woman aged 50 to 60 with acute COVID-19. The CDR3 runs from the conserved cysteine through the conserved F or W. Each record gives: D gene, V gene, clone size, J gene, CDR3 protein, CDR3 DNA. A D gene is named only where the DNA matches it firmly. Rows may omit the clone size; those that give it use once, few, many or a size class.

-	TRBV25-1	-	TRBJ1-3	CASSRGGAGNTIYF	TGTGCCAGCAGTCGAGGGGGAGCTGGAAACACCATATATTTT
-	TRBV18	-	TRBJ2-7	CASSPPNSGSYEQYF	TGTGCCAGCTCACCACCGAATAGCGGCTCCTACGAGCAGTACTTC
TRBD2	TRBV30	-	TRBJ2-1	CAWSVRGGGQFF	TGTGCCTGGAGTGTACGCGGGGGGGGACAGTTCTTC
-	TRBV29-1	once	TRBJ1-4	CSVSSTTNEKLFF	TGCAGCGTTAGCTCGACAACTAATGAAAAACTGTTTTTT
-	TRBV7-9	-	TRBJ2-5	CASSLGAGGGAQYF	TGTGCCAGCAGCTTAGGGGCCGGTGGAGGGGCCCAGTACTTC
-	TRBV6-1	-	TRBJ2-4	CASSEHLLAKNIQYF	TGTGCCAGCAGTGAACACCTACTAGCCAAAAACATTCAGTACTTC
-	TRBV19	-	TRBJ1-1	CASSPSHTNTEAFF	TGTGCCAGTAGTCCCTCCCACACGAACACTGAAGCTTTCTTT
-	TRBV10-1	-	TRBJ2-7	CASSESVTGGSSYEQYF	TGCGCCAGCAGTGAGTCGGTAACGGGTGGCAGCTCCTACGAGCAGTACTTC
TRBD2	TRBV10-3	-	TRBJ2-3	CAIGGTSGGNPADTQYF	TGTGCCATCGGAGGGACTAGCGGGGGGAATCCCGCAGATACGCAGTATTTT
-	TRBV4-3	few	TRBJ1-1	CASSQDATTGGQAFF	TGCGCCAGCAGCCAAGATGCCACAACGGGGGGCCAAGCTTTCTTT
TRBD2	TRBV5-4	-	TRBJ2-3	CASSDPAGGSDTQYF	TGTGCCAGCAGCGACCCCGCGGGGGGATCAGATACGCAGTATTTT
-	TRBV5-4	-	TRBJ2-1	CASSLARRSSGGYNEQFF	TGTGCCAGCAGCTTGGCCCGGAGGAGCTCCGGAGGCTACAATGAGCAGTTCTTC
-	TRBV19	once	TRBJ1-5	CASSIWQGIVYQPQHF	TGTGCCAGTAGTATCTGGCAGGGAATCGTCTATCAGCCCCAGCATTTT
TRBD1	TRBV12-3/TRBV12-4	-	TRBJ1-2	CASNGQGNYGYTF	TGTGCCAGCAACGGACAGGGGAACTATGGCTACACCTTC
-	TRBV7-9	-	TRBJ1-6	CASSSFNSPLHF	TGTGCCAGCAGCTCCTTCAATTCACCCCTCCACTTT
TRBD2	TRBV7-6	-	TRBJ2-1	CASSSSLAGGYNEQFF	TGTGCCAGCAGCTCCAGCCTAGCGGGGGGGTACAATGAGCAGTTCTTC
TRBD1	TRBV7-6	-	TRBJ1-5	CASSSQQGNQPQHF	TGTGCCAGCAGCTCACAACAGGGGAATCAGCCCCAGCATTTT
-	TRBV5-1	-	TRBJ1-4	CASSRGQREKLFF	TGCGCCAGCAGTAGGGGACAACGCGAAAAACTGTTTTTT
TRBD2	TRBV18	few	TRBJ2-1	CASSLSGGENEQFF	TGTGCCAGCTCACTAAGCGGGGGGGAGAATGAGCAGTTCTTC
-	TRBV7-9	-	TRBJ2-7	CASSFKGRIDYEQYF	TGTGCCAGCAGCTTCAAAGGGAGGATCGACTACGAGCAGTACTTC
TRBD1	TRBV30	-	TRBJ1-4	CAWTVNRGARNEKLFF	TGTGCCTGGACAGTCAACAGGGGGGCCCGTAATGAAAAACTGTTTTTT
-	TRBV19	-	TRBJ1-3	CASSPSGTINTIYF	TGTGCCAGTAGTCCTTCCGGGACAATCAACACCATATATTTT
TRBD1	TRBV19	-	TRBJ1-2	CASCRDRVDGYTF	TGTGCCAGTTGCCGGGACAGGGTTGACGGCTACACCTTC
-	TRBV9	-	TRBJ1-4	CASGRTGSGEKLFF	TGTGCCAGCGGCAGAACAGGTTCGGGTGAAAAACTGTTTTTT
-	TRBV19	-	TRBJ1-1	CASSKQGSAEAFF	TGTGCCAGTAGTAAACAGGGAAGTGCTGAAGCTTTCTTT
-	TRBV10-3	once	TRBJ2-7	CAISEEQGSRGNEQYF	TGTGCCATCAGTGAAGAACAGGGTTCGAGAGGTAACGAGCAGTACTTC
-	TRBV5-1	-	TRBJ2-1	CASSLPGEQFF	TGCGCCAGCAGCCTCCCCGGTGAGCAGTTCTTC
-	TRBV5-5	few	TRBJ1-5	CASSLQGDQPQHF	TGTGCCAGCAGCTTACAAGGGGATCAGCCCCAGCATTTT
-	TRBV25-1	-	TRBJ1-1	CASSEFDRNTEAFF	TGTGCCAGCAGTGAATTTGACAGGAACACTGAAGCTTTCTTT
-	TRBV2	-	TRBJ2-5	CASREQETQYF	TGTGCCAGCAGAGAGCAAGAGACCCAGTACTTC
-	TRBV4-3	-	TRBJ1-2	CASSQGGGYTF	TGCGCCAGCAGCCAAGGAGGGGGCTACACCTTC
TRBD1	TRBV5-8	once	TRBJ1-2	CASSLGQVHNYGYTF	TGTGCCAGCAGCCTAGGACAGGTTCACAACTATGGCTACACCTTC
TRBD1	TRBV19	-	TRBJ1-4	CASSIRDRGEKLFF	TGTGCCAGTAGTATAAGGGACAGGGGAGAAAAACTGTTTTTT
-	TRBV7-9	once	TRBJ1-1	CASSLYVAMNTEAFF	TGTGCCAGCAGCTTATATGTAGCGATGAACACTGAAGCTTTCTTT
-	TRBV4-1	few	TRBJ1-1	CASSQEQASNTEAFF	TGCGCCAGCAGCCAAGAGCAGGCATCGAACACTGAAGCTTTCTTT
-	TRBV11-1	-	TRBJ1-3	CASATTSGNTIYF	TGTGCCAGCGCCACGACAAGTGGAAACACCATATATTTT
-	TRBV12-3/TRBV12-4	few	TRBJ2-2	CASRLRWTGELFF	TGTGCCAGCAGACTCAGGTGGACCGGGGAGCTGTTTTTT
TRBD2	TRBV30	-	TRBJ2-5	CAWSVRRTSGVGETQYF	TGTGCCTGGAGTGTTCGACGGACTAGCGGAGTTGGCGAGACCCAGTACTTC
-	TRBV4-1	-	TRBJ1-6	CASSQDPGGYNSPLHF	TGCGCCAGCAGCCAAGATCCGGGAGGCTATAATTCACCCCTCCACTTT
TRBD1	TRBV10-3	-	TRBJ1-2	CASTMGQGNYGYTF	TGTGCCAGCACCATGGGACAGGGGAACTATGGCTACACCTTC
TRBD1	TRBV14	-	TRBJ1-2	CASSRTGPGYTF	TGTGCCAGCAGCCGGACAGGGCCTGGCTACACCTTC
-	TRBV19	-	TRBJ1-1	CASSIRPGHYTEAFF	TGTGCCAGTAGTATTAGGCCCGGACACTACACTGAAGCTTTCTTT
-	TRBV12-5	once	TRBJ2-3	CASGLGISRESTDTQYF	TGTGCTAGTGGTTTGGGTATCAGTAGGGAGAGCACAGATACGCAGTATTTT
TRBD2	TRBV4-3	-	TRBJ2-2	CASSAGLAGGEPLHGGELFF	TGCGCCAGCAGCGCGGGACTAGCGGGGGGGGAACCTCTTCACGGCGGGGAGCTGTTTTTT
TRBD1	TRBV7-9	few	TRBJ1-1	CASSPGQGADTEAFF	TGTGCCAGCAGCCCCGGACAGGGGGCGGACACTGAAGCTTTCTTT
-	TRBV4-3	-	TRBJ2-7	CASSQEPSGHSSYEQYF	TGCGCCAGCAGCCAAGAACCGTCAGGGCACAGCTCCTACGAGCAGTACTTC
TRBD1	TRBV7-6	-	TRBJ1-4	CASSLFAGTVNEKLFF	TGTGCCAGCAGCTTATTTGCCGGGACAGTCAATGAAAAACTGTTTTTT
-	TRBV15	once	TRBJ1-2	CATSRDRLVAAYGYTF	TGTGCCACCAGCAGAGATCGCCTAGTGGCAGCATATGGCTACACCTTC
-	TRBV7-9	-	TRBJ1-5	CASSLTATEQPQHF	TGTGCCAGCAGCTTGACAGCGACGGAGCAGCCCCAGCATTTT
TRBD1	TRBV3-1/TRBV3-2	-	TRBJ1-2	CASSLSDRVRAVGYTF	TGTGCCAGCAGCCTCTCGGACAGGGTGAGGGCAGTTGGCTACACCTTC
-	TRBV7-9	once	TRBJ2-7	CASSPFGRGSREAYEQYF	TGTGCCAGCAGCCCTTTCGGTCGAGGGTCTAGGGAGGCCTACGAGCAGTACTTC
-	TRBV5-1	-	TRBJ1-2	CASSTEDSNYGYTF	TGCGCCAGCAGCACAGAGGACAGTAACTATGGCTACACCTTC
-	TRBV9	-	TRBJ2-7	CASSEADRSSYEQYF	TGTGCCAGCAGCGAGGCAGACAGGAGCTCCTACGAGCAGTACTTC